The sequence of this TCR beta chain was determined in a study of blood T cells in healthy people across ages. With a J-beta primer mix and a sample-barcoded 5' primer, a second PCR ran about 7 to 11 cycles. TCRdb re-derived calls from the 5' RACE reads in MiXCR, one entry per CDR3 protein. The sample shows 1.5 million or so distinct CDR3 sequences, under 55% of them seen only once. Trimming removed 1 base at V and 4 bases at J, with 10 bases between. The CDR3 runs to 15 residues. This TCR was sampled from a woman younger than 35 in good health. The sequenced material came from blood. V gene TRBV12-3 or TRBV12-4 combines with J gene TRBJ2-2; D remains unclear. As DNA, the CDR3 is TGTGCCAGCAGTTTAGACTCTATCAGCACCGGGGAGCTGTTTTTT. This codes for CASSLDSISTGELFF.